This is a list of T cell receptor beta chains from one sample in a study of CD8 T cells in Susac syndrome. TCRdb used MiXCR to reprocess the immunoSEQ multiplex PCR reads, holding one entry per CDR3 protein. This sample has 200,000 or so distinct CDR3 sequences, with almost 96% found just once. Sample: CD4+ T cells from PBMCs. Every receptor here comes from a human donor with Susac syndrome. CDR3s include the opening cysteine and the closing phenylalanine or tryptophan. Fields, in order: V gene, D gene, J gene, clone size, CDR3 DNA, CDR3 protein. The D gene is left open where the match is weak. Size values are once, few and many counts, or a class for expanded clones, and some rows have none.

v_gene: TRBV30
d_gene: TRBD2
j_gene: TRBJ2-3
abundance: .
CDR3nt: TGTGCCTGGCTAGCGGGGGGCCGGATCACAGATACGCAGTATTTT
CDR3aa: CAWLAGGRITDTQYF

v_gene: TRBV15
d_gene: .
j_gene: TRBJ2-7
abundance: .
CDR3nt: TGTGCCACCAGCAGCATACAGGGTTTCCACGAGCAGTACTTC
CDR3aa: CATSSIQGFHEQYF

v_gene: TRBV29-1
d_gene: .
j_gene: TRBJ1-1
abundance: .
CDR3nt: TGCAACGTTGATGCCGGGACTGAAGCTTTCTTT
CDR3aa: CNVDAGTEAFF

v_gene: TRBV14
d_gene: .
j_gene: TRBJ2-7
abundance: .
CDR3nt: TGTGCCAGCAGCCTCAATACGGGGGCGAGATACGAGCAGTACTTC
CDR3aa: CASSLNTGARYEQYF

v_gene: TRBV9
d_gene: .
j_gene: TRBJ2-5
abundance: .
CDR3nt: TGTGCCAGCAGCCCATCTCGACAGTTTACGGAGACCCAGTACTTC
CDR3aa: CASSPSRQFTETQYF

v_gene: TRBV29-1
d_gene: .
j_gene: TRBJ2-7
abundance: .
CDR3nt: TGCAGCGTTGGGGAATACGGCGGGATTAGCTCCTACGAGCAGTACTTC
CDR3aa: CSVGEYGGISSYEQYF

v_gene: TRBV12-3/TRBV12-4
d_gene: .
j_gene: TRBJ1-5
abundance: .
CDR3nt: TGTGCCAGCACCCCCCAGGGGTACCAGCCCCAGCATTTT
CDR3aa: CASTPQGYQPQHF

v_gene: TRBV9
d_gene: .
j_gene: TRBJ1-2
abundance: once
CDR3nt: TGTGCCAGCAGCGAGTACCCGGACTATGGCTACACCTTC
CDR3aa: CASSEYPDYGYTF

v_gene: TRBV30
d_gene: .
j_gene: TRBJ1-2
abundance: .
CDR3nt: TGTGCCTGGATCCGGGAGGGCTTGTTGGGCTACACCTTC
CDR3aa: CAWIREGLLGYTF

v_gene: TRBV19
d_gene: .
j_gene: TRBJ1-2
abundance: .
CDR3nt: TGTGCCAGTAGTATACTGTGGGGCTACACCTTC
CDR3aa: CASSILWGYTF

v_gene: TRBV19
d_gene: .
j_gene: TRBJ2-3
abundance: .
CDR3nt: TGTGCCAGTAGTATAGCCTCTAGAGGTGTCGCAGATACGCAGTATTTT
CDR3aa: CASSIASRGVADTQYF

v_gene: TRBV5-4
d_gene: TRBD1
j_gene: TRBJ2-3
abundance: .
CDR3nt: TGTGCCAGCAGCTCGTCAGGACAGGGGAGGACAGATACGCAGTATTTT
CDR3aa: CASSSSGQGRTDTQYF

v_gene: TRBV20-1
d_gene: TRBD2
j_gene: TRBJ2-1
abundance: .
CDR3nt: TGCAGTGCTAGAGATCGTAGCGGGGGTTACAATGAGCAGTTCTTC
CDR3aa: CSARDRSGGYNEQFF

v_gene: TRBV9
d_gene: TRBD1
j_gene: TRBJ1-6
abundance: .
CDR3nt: TGTGCCAGCAGCGTAGATTGGTCGGGGACAGCCTATAATTCACCCCTCCACTTT
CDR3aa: CASSVDWSGTAYNSPLHF

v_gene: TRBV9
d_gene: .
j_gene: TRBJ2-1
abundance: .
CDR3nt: TGTGCCAGCAGCGTAGAAGGGGGGAGCTCCTACAATGAGCAGTTCTTC
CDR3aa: CASSVEGGSSYNEQFF

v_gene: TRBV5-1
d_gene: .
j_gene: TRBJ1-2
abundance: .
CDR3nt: TGCGCCAGCAGCCCGGACGGGGGAAACTATGGCTACACCTTC
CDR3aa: CASSPDGGNYGYTF

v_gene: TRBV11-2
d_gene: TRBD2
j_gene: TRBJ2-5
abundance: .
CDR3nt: TGTGCCAGCAGCCCGGGGGTAGCGGGGGAGTATTTCCAAGAGACCCAGTACTTC
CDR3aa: CASSPGVAGEYFQETQYF

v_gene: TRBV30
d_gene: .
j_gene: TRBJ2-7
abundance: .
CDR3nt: TGTGCCTGGAGGGTGGCAGCCTACGAGCAGTACTTC
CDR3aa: CAWRVAAYEQYF

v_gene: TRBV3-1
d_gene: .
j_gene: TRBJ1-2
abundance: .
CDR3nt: TGTGCCAGCAGCCGAGTATCGCAGGGAGATGGCTACACCTTC
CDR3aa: CASSRVSQGDGYTF

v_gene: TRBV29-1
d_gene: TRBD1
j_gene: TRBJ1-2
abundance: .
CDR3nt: TGCAGCGTTGAAGTGGCTAGGGGGACAGGCTATGGCTACACCTTC
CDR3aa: CSVEVARGTGYGYTF

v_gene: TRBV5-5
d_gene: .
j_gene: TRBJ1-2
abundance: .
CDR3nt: TGTGCCAGCAGCTATGCCGGGCGGGAGAACTATGGCTACACCTTC
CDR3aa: CASSYAGRENYGYTF

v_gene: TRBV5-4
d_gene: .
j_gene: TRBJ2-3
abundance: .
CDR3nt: TGTGCCAGCAGCGGAGGGGAGACAGATACGCAGTATTTT
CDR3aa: CASSGGETDTQYF